This TCR beta chain originates from a study of vaccination and CD4 T cells after COVID-19. Oncomine TCR Beta short-read sequencing was applied to DNA from cultured CD4+ T cells. Genomic DNA from cultured CD4+ T cells was extracted. MiXCR, applied by TCRdb to the PCR reads, yields one record per CDR3 protein. The sample carries approximately 17,000 distinct CDR3 sequences, 50% to 65% recorded once. Study-wide results and caveats: Of the reactive clones in convalescent patients, a median around 86% showed up only post-vaccination.

As for treatment: approximately 9-day PBMC culture with coronavirus spike peptide pools or control peptides (ViraFEST assay). In regard to this clonotype: The target antigen is unknown.

Sequenced material: CD4+ T cells from blood, cultured in vitro, taken before SARS-CoV-2 vaccination. This TCR was sampled from a human donor who had recovered from COVID-19.

CDR3 residues: CASSETRSGSRWGETQYF. Written as DNA, the CDR3 is TGTGCCAGCAGTGAAACAAGAAGCGGGAGCCGCTGGGGAGAGACCCAGTACTTC. The chain carries TRBV6-1 and TRBJ2-5; 8 bases agree with TRBD2. The CDR3 has 18 amino acids. CDR1 is MNHNS and CDR2 is SASEGT in the germline V gene. With 2 bases clipped from V and 4 bases from J, the junction kept 15 bases outside the gene matches.